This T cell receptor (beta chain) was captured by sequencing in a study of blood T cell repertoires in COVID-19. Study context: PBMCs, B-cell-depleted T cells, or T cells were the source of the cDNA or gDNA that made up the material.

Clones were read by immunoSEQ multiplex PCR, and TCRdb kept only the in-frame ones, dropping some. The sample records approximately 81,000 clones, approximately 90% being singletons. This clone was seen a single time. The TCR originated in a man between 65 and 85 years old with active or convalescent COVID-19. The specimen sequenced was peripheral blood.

The CDR3 loop reads CASRPDVSGETQYF. In nucleotides, the CDR3 is TGCGCCAGCAGACCAGACGTCTCCGGGGAGACCCAGTACTTC. The V gene is TRBV5-1, the J gene TRBJ2-5, with D unclear. The CDR3 covers 14 residues. The V end was cut by 5 bases, the J end by 5 bases, with 16 bases between. Germline CDR1 SGHRS, CDR2 YFSETQ. The variable domain in full, with the rest retrieved from reference TRBV5-1 and TRBJ2-5, is KAGVTQTPRYLIKTRGQQVTLSCSPISGHRSVSWYQQTPGQGLQFLFEYFSETQRNKGNFPGRFSGRQFSNSRSEMNVSTLELGDSALYLCASRPDVSGETQYFGPGTRLLVL.